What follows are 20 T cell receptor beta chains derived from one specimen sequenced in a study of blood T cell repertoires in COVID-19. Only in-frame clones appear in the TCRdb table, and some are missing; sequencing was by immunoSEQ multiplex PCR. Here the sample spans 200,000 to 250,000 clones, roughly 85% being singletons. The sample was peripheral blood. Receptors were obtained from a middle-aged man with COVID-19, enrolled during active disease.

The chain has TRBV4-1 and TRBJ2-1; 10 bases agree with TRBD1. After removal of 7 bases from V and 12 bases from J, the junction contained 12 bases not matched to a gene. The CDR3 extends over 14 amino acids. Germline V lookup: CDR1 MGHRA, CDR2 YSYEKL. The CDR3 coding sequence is TGCGCCAGCAACCCCGGGACAGGGGCAAGGGGGCAGTTCTTC. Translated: CASNPGTGARGQFF.

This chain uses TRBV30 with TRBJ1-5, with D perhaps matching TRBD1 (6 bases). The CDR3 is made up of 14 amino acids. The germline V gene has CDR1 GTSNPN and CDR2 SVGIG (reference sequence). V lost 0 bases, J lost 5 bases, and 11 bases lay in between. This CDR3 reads CAWSVRGGYQPQHF. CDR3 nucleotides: TGTGCCTGGAGTGTAAGGGGGGGATATCAGCCCCAGCATTTT.

The CDR3 here is CASSPSGLAGANEQFF. DNA for the CDR3: TGTGCCAGCAGCCCCTCGGGACTAGCGGGGGCGAATGAGCAGTTCTTC. This rearrangement joins TRBV7-6 to TRBJ2-1; 14 positions agree with TRBD2. Germline CDR1 SGHVS, CDR2 FNYEAQ. The length of the CDR3 is 16 residues. Trimming cost V 5 bases and J 7 bases; bases outside gene matches: 7.

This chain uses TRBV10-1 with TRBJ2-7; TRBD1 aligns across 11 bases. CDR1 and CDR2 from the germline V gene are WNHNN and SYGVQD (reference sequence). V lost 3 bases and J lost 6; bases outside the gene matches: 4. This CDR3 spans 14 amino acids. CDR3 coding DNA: TGCGCCAGCAGTGAAGGACAGGGGGCTCTCGAGCAGTACTTC. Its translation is CASSEGQGALEQYF.

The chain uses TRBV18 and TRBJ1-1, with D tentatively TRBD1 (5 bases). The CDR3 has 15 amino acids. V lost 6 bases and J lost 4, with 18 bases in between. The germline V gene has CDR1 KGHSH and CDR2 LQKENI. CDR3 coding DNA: TGTGCCAGCTCTCCGGATCAGGGAGGAGTCACTGAAGCTTTCTTT. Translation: CASSPDQGGVTEAFF. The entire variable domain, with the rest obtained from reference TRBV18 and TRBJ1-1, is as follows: NAGVMQNPRHLVRRRGQEARLRCSPMKGHSHVYWYRQLPEEGLKFMVYLQKENIIDESGMPKERFSAEFPKEGPSILRIQQVVRGDSAAYFCASSPDQGGVTEAFFGQGTRLTVV.

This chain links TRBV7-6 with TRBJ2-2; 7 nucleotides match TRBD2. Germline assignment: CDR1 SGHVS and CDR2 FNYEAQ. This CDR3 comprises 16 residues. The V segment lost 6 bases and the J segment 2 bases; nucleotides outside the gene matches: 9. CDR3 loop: CASSLAGVRNTGELFF. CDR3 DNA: TGTGCCAGCAGTCTGGCGGGGGTCCGAAACACCGGGGAGCTGTTTTTT.

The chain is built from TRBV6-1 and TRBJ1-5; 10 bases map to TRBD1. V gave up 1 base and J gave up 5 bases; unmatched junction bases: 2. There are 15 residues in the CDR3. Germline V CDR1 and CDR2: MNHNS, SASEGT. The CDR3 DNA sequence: TGTGCCAGCAGTGAAGGGACAGGGGGGGATCAGCCCCAGCATTTT. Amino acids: CASSEGTGGDQPQHF.

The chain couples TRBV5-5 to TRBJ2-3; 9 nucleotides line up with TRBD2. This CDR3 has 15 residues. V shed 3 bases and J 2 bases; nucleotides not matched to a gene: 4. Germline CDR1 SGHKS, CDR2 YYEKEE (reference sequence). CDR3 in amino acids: CASSYSGGFTDTQYF. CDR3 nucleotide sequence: TGTGCCAGCAGCTATAGCGGGGGATTCACAGATACGCAGTATTTT.

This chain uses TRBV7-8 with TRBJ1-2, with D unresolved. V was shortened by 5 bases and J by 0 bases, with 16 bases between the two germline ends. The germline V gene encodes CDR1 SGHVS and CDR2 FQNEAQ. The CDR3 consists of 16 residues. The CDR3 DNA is TGTGCCAGCAGCCCAGCCGTCGGTGGAGCTAACTATGGCTACACCTTC. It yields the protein CASSPAVGGANYGYTF.

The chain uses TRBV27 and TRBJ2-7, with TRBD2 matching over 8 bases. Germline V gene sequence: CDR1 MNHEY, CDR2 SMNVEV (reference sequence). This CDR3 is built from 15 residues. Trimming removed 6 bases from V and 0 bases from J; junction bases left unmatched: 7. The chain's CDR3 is CASSPGLAPSYEQYF. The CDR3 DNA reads TGTGCCAGCAGCCCCGGACTAGCCCCCTCCTACGAGCAGTACTTC.

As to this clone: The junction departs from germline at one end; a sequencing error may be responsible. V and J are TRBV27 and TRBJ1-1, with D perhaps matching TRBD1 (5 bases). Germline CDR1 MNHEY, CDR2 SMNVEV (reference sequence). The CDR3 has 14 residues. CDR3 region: CASTLIGGDTEAFF. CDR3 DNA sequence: TGTGCCAGCACTTTAATTGGGGGGGACACTGAAGCTTTCTTT.

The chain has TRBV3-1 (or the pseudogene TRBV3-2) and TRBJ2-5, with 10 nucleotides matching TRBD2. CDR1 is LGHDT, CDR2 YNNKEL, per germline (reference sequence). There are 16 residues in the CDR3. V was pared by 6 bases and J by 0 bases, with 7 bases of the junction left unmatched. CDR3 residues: CASRFERGGYQETQYF. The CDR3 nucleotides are TGTGCCAGCAGGTTCGAGCGGGGGGGGTACCAAGAGACCCAGTACTTC.

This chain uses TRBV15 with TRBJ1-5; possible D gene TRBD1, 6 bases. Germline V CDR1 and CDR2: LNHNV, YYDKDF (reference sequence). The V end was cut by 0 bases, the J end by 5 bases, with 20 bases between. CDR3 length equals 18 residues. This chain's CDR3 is CATSREFRGHGVYQPQHF. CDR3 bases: TGTGCCACCAGCAGAGAGTTTAGGGGACATGGGGTCTATCAGCCCCAGCATTTT.

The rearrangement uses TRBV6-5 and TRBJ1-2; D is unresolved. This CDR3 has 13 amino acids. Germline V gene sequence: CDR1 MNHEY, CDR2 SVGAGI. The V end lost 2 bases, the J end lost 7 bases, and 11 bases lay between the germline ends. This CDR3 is CASSYREGSGYTF. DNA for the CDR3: TGTGCCAGCAGTTACCGTGAAGGGAGTGGCTACACCTTC.

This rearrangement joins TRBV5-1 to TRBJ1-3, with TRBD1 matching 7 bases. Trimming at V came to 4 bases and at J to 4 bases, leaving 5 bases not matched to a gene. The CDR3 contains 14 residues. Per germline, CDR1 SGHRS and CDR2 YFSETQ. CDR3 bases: TGCGCCAGCAGCCAGACAGGGTCCGGAAACACCATATATTTT. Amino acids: CASSQTGSGNTIYF.

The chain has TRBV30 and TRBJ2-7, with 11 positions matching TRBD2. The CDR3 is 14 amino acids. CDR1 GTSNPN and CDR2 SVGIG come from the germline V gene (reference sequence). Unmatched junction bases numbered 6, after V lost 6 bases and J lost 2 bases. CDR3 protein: CACTSGGLTYEQYF. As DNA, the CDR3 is TGTGCCTGTACTAGCGGGGGCCTTACCTACGAGCAGTACTTC.

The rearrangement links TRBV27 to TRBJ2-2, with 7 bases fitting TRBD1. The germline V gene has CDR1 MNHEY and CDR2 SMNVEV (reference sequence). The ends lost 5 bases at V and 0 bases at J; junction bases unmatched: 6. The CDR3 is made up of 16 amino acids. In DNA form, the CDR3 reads TGTGCCAGCAGTAATAGGGGGCGGGCGAACACCGGGGAGCTGTTTTTT. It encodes CASSNRGRANTGELFF.

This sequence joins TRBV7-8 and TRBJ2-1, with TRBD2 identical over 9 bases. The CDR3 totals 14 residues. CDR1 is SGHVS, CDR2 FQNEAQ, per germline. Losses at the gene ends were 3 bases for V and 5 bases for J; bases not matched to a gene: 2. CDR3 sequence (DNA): TGTGCCAGCAGCTTGCGGGGGGGCCACAATGAGCAGTTCTTC. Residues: CASSLRGGHNEQFF.

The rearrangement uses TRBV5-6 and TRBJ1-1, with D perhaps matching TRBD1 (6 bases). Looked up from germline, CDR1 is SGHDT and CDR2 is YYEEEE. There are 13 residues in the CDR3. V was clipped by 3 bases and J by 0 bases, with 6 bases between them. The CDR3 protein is CASSWTVNTEAFF. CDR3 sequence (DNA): TGTGCCAGCAGCTGGACAGTGAACACTGAAGCTTTCTTT.

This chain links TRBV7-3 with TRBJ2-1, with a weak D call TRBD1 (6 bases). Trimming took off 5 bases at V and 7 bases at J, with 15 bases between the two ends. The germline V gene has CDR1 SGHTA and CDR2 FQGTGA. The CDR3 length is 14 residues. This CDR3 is CASSDAGQTNEQFF. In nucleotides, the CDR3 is TGTGCCAGCAGCGACGCCGGACAGACAAATGAGCAGTTCTTC.